The present entry profiles one T cell receptor (beta chain) with its context. V was pared by 8 bases and J by 3 bases, with 25 bases of the junction left unmatched. This CDR3 region has 20 residues. Germline-derived CDR1 and CDR2 are KGHSH and LQKENI. This sample is drawn from a study of blood T cell repertoires in COVID-19. At the level of the study: In each case, the material was cDNA or gDNA derived from T cells, B-cell-depleted T cells, or PBMCs.

In the original analysis: Cell counts per sample came from amplifying reference gene primers. Sequenced by immunoSEQ multiplex PCR; TCRdb stores in-frame clones only, minus some. V and J calls and clone size come straight from that table; D and trimming were deduced from the DNA. This table holds approximately 60,000 clones, 79% found once. The sample comprised peripheral blood. This chain links TRBV18 with TRBJ2-3; 8 bases are a match to TRBD1. The receptor was derived from an elderly woman with active or convalescent COVID-19. The CDR3 coding sequence is TGTGCCAGCCCCAGAGAAGTTTGGACAGGGCTCCCGGCAGAGACAGATACGCAGTATTTT. Amino acid sequence: CASPREVWTGLPAETDTQYF.